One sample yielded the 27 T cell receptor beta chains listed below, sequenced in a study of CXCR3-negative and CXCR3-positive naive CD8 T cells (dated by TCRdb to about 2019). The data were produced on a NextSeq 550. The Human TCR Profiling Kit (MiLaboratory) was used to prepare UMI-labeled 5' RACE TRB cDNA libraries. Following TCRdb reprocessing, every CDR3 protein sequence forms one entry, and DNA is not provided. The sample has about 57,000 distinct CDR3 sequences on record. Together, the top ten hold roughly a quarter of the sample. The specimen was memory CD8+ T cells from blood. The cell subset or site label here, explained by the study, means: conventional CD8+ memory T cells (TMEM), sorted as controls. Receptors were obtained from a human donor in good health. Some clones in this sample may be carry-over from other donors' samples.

The chain's CDR3 is CATSDSQGLLTEAFF. The chain employs TRBV24-1 and TRBJ1-1; as DNA is missing, the TRBD1 call by TCRdb cannot be tested. Germline loops: CDR1 KGHDR, CDR2 SFDVKD. CDR3 length: 15 amino acids.

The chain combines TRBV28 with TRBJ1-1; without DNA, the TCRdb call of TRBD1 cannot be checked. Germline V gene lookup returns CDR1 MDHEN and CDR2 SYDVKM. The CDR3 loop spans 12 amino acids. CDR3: CASSLDSSEAFF. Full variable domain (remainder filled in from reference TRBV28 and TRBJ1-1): DVKVTQSSRYLVKRTGEKVFLECVQDMDHENMFWYRQDPGLGLRLIYFSYDVKMKEKGDIPEGYSVSREKKERFSLILESASTNQTSMYLCASSLDSSEAFFGQGTRLTVV.

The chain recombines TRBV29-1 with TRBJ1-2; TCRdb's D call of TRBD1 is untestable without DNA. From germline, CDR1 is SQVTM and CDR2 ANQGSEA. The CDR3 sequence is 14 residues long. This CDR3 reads CNVGPQGFDYGYTF.

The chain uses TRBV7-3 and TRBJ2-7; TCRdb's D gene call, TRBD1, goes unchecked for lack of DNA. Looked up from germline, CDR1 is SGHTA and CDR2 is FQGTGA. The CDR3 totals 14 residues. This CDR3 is CASSLGTGSYEQYF.

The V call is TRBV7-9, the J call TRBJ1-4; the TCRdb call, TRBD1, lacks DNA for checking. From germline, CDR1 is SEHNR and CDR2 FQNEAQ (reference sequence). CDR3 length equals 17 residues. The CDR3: CASSLPRQGKTNEKLFF.

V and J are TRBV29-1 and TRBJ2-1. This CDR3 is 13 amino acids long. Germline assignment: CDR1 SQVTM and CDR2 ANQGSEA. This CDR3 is CSVESGKYNEQFF.

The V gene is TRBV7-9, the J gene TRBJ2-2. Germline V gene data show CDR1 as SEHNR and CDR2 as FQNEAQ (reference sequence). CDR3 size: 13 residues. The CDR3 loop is CASSLVETGELFF.

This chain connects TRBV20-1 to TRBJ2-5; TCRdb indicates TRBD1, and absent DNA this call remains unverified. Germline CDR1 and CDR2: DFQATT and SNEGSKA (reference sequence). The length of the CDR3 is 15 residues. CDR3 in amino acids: CSARDSGRTEETQYF.

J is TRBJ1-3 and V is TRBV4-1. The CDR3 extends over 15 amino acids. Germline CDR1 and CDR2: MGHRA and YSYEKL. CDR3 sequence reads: CASSQDRGAGNTIYF.

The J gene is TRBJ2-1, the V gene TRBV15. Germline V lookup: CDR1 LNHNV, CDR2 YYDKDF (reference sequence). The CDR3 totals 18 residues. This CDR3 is CATSGHGVGISSYNEQFF.

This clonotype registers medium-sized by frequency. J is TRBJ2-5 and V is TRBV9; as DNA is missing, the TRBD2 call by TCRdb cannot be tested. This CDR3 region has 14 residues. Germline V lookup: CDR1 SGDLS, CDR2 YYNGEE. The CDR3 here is CASSVAGAGETQYF.

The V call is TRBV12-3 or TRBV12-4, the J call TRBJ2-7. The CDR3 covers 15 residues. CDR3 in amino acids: CASSQASGSPYEQYF.

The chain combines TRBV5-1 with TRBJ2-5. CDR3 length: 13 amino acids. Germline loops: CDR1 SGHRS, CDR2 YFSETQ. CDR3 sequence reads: CASSFEGGETQYF. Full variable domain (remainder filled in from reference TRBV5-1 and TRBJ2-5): KAGVTQTPRYLIKTRGQQVTLSCSPISGHRSVSWYQQTPGQGLQFLFEYFSETQRNKGNFPGRFSGRQFSNSRSEMNVSTLELGDSALYLCASSFEGGETQYFGPGTRLLVL.

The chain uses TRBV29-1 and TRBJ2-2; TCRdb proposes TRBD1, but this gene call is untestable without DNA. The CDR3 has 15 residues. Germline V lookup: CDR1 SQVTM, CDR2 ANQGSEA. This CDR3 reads CSALGGQGTTGELFF.

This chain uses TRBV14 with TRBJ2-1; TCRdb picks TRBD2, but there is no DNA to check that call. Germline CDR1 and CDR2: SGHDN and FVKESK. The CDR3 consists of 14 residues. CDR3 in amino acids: CASSPLAFYNEQFF. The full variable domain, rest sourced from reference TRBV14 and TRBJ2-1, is EAGVTQFPSHSVIEKGQTVTLRCDPISGHDNLYWYRRVMGKEIKFLLHFVKESKQDESGMPNNRFLAERTGGTYSTLKVQPAELEDSGVYFCASSPLAFYNEQFFGPGTRLTVL.

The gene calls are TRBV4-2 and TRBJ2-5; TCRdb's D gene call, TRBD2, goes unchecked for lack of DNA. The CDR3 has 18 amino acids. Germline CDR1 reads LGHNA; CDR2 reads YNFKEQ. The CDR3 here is CASSQDLLLAGFQETQYF.

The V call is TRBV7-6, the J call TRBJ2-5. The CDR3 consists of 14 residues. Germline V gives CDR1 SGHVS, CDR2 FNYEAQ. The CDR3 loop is CASSPTLVEETQYF.

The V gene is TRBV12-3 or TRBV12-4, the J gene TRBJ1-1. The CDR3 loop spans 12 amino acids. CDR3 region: CASSFGDTEAFF.

The CDR3 sequence: CASSQDLGVGTEAFF. The chain recombines TRBV4-3 with TRBJ1-1. The CDR3 is 15 residues long. Germline V lookup: CDR1 LGHNA, CDR2 YSLEER.

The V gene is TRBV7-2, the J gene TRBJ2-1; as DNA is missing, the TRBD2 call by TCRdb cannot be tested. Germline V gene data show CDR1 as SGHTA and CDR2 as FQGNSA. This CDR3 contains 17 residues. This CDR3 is CASRRKGLGGFDNEQFF.

CDR3 sequence: CSARDNPQDNEQFF. The chain combines TRBV20-1 with TRBJ2-1. CDR1 and CDR2 (germline): DFQATT, SNEGSKA (reference sequence). This CDR3 comprises 14 residues.

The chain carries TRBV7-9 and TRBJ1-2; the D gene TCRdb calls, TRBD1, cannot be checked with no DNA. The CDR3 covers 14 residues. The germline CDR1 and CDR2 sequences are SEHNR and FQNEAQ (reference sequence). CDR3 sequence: CASSRTGGAYGYTF.

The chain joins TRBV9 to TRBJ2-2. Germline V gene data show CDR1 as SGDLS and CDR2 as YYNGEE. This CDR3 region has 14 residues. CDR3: CASSSDGYTGELFF.

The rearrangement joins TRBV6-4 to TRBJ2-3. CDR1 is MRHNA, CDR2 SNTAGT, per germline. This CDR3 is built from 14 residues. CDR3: CASSASDGTDTQYF.

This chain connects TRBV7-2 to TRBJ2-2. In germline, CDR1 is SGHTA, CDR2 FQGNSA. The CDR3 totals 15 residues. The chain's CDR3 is CASSRGLVGTGELFF.

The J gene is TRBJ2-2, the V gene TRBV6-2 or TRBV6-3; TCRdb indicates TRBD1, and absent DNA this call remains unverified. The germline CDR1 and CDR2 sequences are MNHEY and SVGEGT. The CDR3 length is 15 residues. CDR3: CASDEGQTNTGELFF.

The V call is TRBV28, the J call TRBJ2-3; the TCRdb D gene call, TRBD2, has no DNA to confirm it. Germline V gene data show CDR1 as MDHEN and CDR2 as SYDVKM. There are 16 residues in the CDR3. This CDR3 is CASSLSPGCEADTPYF.